This passage covers 26 T cell receptor beta chains from one sample sequenced in a study of T-cell reconstitution after alpha-beta-depleted transplantation in children. Unique molecular identifiers featured in how the TCRbeta library was prepared. TCRdb recomputed calls from the PCR reads with MiXCR, one row per CDR3 protein. Altogether some 550,000 distinct CDR3 sequences are present, roughly 18% being singletons, with the ten largest covering less than 4%. This material consisted of PBMCs from the stem cell graft donor, taken from the stem cell graft. The receptors originated from a human donor who donated a stem cell graft to a child with acute lymphoblastic leukemia.

This clonotype was counted only a few times. This chain connects TRBV7-6 to TRBJ1-1; possible D gene TRBD1, 6 bases. The V gene lost 5 bases and the J gene lost 6 bases, with 16 bases spanning the gap. The CDR3 covers 14 residues. Looked up from germline, CDR1 is SGHVS and CDR2 is FNYEAQ. The CDR3: CASSGDRRGPEAFF. The CDR3 coding sequence is TGTGCCAGCAGCGGAGACAGGAGAGGCCCTGAAGCTTTCTTT. The full variable domain, in which reference TRBV7-6 and TRBJ1-1 provide the parts outside the CDR3, is GAGVSQSPRYKVTKRGQDVALRCDPISGHVSLYWYRQALGQGPEFLTYFNYEAQQDKSGLPNDRFSAERPEGSISTLTIQRTEQRDSAMYRCASSGDRRGPEAFFGQGTRLTVV.

CDR3 in amino acids: CASSHFGAASYEQYF. For the CDR3, the DNA is TGTGCCAGCAGCCACTTCGGAGCAGCAAGTTACGAGCAGTACTTC. J is TRBJ2-7 and V is TRBV4-2; D gene uncertain. Germline assignment: CDR1 LGHNA and CDR2 YNFKEQ. V gave up 3 bases and J gave up 4 bases, with 16 bases separating them. This CDR3 has 15 amino acids.

The chain carries TRBV7-2 and TRBJ2-1; TRBD2 aligns across 7 bases. The germline CDR1 and CDR2 sequences are SGHTA and FQGNSA. V gave up 0 bases and J gave up 0 bases; unmatched junction bases: 11. This CDR3 spans 19 amino acids. The CDR3 sequence: CASSLAPAGLFSSYNEQFF. The CDR3 region has the DNA TGTGCCAGCAGCTTAGCCCCAGCGGGATTGTTTAGCTCCTACAATGAGCAGTTCTTC. The whole variable domain, filled in from reference TRBV7-2 and TRBJ2-1, reads GAGVSQSPSNKVTEKGKDVELRCDPISGHTALYWYRQSLGQGLEFLIYFQGNSAPDKSGLPSDRFSAERTGGSVSTLTIQRTQQEDSAVYLCASSLAPAGLFSSYNEQFFGPGTRLTVL.

The CDR3 sequence: CASRHTSIGQGRPTDTQYF. The DNA for the CDR3 is TGTGCCAGCAGACACACCTCTATCGGACAGGGCAGACCCACAGATACGCAGTATTTT. The gene calls are TRBV6-1 and TRBJ2-3; 8 positions match TRBD1. The CDR3 extends over 19 amino acids. With 6 bases clipped from V and 2 bases from J, the junction kept 19 bases outside the gene matches. Germline-derived CDR1 and CDR2 are MNHNS and SASEGT.

As regards this clonotype: Mismatch with germline at one junction end may stem from a read error. The CDR3 region is CASSLGGLAGIDDQFF. The CDR3 DNA sequence: TGTGCCAGCAGCTTAGGCGGACTAGCGGGAATCGATGACCAGTTCTTC. The V call is TRBV11-2, the J call TRBJ2-1; 12 bases map to TRBD2. The CDR3 runs 16 residues. Looked up from germline, CDR1 is SGHAT and CDR2 is FQNNGV.

Many counts were recorded for this clonotype. The V gene is TRBV4-2, the J gene TRBJ2-3; TRBD2 might be the D (5 bases). CDR1 LGHNA and CDR2 YNFKEQ come from the germline V gene. V lost 4 bases and J lost 6, with 8 bases in between. The CDR3 length is 12 residues. This chain's CDR3 is CASSPTRDTQYF. DNA of the CDR3: TGTGCCAGCAGCCCTACTAGGGATACGCAGTATTTT.

In the case of this clonotype: A junction boundary mismatches the germline segment, possibly from a read error. CDR3 DNA sequence: TGCGCCAGCCGCTTAGGAACAGTCCAGAACACCGGGGAGCTGTTTTTT. Translating gives CASRLGTVQNTGELFF. The chain employs TRBV5-1 and TRBJ2-2; no definite D call. The CDR3 covers 16 residues. The germline V gene has CDR1 SGHRS and CDR2 YFSETQ.

The rearrangement joins TRBV9 to TRBJ1-5, with TRBD1 matching 7 bases. Germline values: CDR1 SGDLS, CDR2 YYNGEE. The CDR3 is 14 amino acids. Trimming at V came to 2 bases and at J to 4 bases, leaving 3 bases not matched to a gene. CDR3 nucleotide sequence: TGTGCCAGCAGCGTCGGGACAGAGAATCAGCCCCAGCATTTT. Amino acid sequence: CASSVGTENQPQHF.

This clonotype was observed a handful of times. This sequence joins TRBV5-1 and TRBJ2-5; TRBD2 matches at 11 bases. The V gene's germline CDR1 is SGHRS and CDR2 YFSETQ. The CDR3 is made up of 15 amino acids. V lost 5 bases, J lost 5 bases, and 8 bases stayed unmatched. The CDR3 here is CASRGASGRMETQYF. The CDR3 DNA reads TGCGCCAGCAGGGGAGCTAGCGGGAGGATGGAGACCCAGTACTTC.

This clonotype was observed a handful of times. The chain couples TRBV12-3 or TRBV12-4 to TRBJ1-5; TRBD1 matches at 8 bases. CDR3 length: 17 amino acids. Germline trimming cut 5 bases from V and 2 bases from J; bases unmatched to any gene: 11. The CDR3 loop reads CASSPTGERGRNQPQHF. In DNA form, the CDR3 reads TGTGCCAGCAGTCCGACAGGGGAAAGGGGCCGCAATCAGCCCCAGCATTTT.

The sample holds many counts of this clonotype. One end of the junction varies from germline; a read error may be responsible. The chain combines TRBV5-1 with TRBJ2-5; perhaps TRBD1 as D (6 bases). The CDR3 totals 13 residues. Germline CDR1 SGHRS, CDR2 YFSETQ. The DNA of the CDR3 is TGTGCCAGCAGCGGACAGCTACAAGAGACCCAGTACTTC. Its translation: CASSGQLQETQYF.

V and J are TRBV9 and TRBJ1-2; the D is unclear. The germline V gene encodes CDR1 SGDLS and CDR2 YYNGEE. This CDR3 has 15 residues. V lost 0 bases and J lost 5, with 14 bases in between. The CDR3 bases are TGTGCCAGCAGCGTAGATGTAACCCCGTTATATGGCTACACCTTC. It yields the protein CASSVDVTPLYGYTF.

The gene calls are TRBV5-1 and TRBJ2-1, with 13 bases lining up with TRBD2. J was trimmed by 9 bases and V by 5 bases; bases with no gene match: 5. This CDR3 spans 14 amino acids. The germline V gene has CDR1 SGHRS and CDR2 YFSETQ. In nucleotides, the CDR3 is TGCGCCAGCAGGGAGACTAGCGGGAGGAGTGAGCAGTTCTTC. Translated, it gives CASRETSGRSEQFF.

This clonotype has just a few counts. The gene calls are TRBV4-1 and TRBJ2-3; D call uncertain. The CDR3 runs 13 residues. Germline CDR1 is MGHRA and CDR2 is YSYEKL. V lost 2 bases and J lost 4, with 7 bases in between. The CDR3, as DNA: TGCGCCAGCAGCCAATACATCTCAGATACGCAGTATTTT. This gives the protein CASSQYISDTQYF.

The table lists this clonotype with a few counts. This chain uses TRBV21-1 with TRBJ1-3. TRBV21-1 is a recognized pseudogene. This CDR3 spans 17 amino acids. DNA for the CDR3: TGTGCCAGCAGCCCCCCGGGGAGGGGAATTGCTGGAAACACCATATATTTT. Its protein is CASSPPGRGIAGNTIYF.

This chain joins TRBV5-1 and TRBJ2-3; maybe TRBD1 (5 bases). Trimming took off 6 bases at V and 3 bases at J, with 17 bases between the two ends. The CDR3 consists of 15 residues. Per germline, CDR1 SGHRS and CDR2 YFSETQ. The chain's CDR3 is CASMGQGPPTDTQYF. CDR3 DNA: TGCGCCAGCATGGGTCAGGGCCCGCCGACAGATACGCAGTATTTT.

A few counts support this clonotype. The rearrangement uses TRBV27 and TRBJ2-1; the match to TRBD2 covers 11 bases. The germline V gene has CDR1 MNHEY and CDR2 SMNVEV (reference sequence). The junction had 10 bases not matched to a gene; V was cut back by 0 bases and J by 9 bases. This CDR3 spans 17 amino acids. CDR3 sequence (DNA): TGTGCCAGCAGTTTATCAGGGCTAGCGGGAGGATATAGTGAGCAGTTCTTC. Translating gives CASSLSGLAGGYSEQFF.

CDR3 loop: CASSFVAGTGIRAGNTIYF. The CDR3 nucleotides are TGCGCCAGCAGCTTCGTCGCCGGGACAGGGATCAGGGCTGGAAACACCATATATTTT. The rearrangement uses TRBV5-1 and TRBJ1-3; 9 bases agree with TRBD1. The CDR3 totals 19 residues. CDR1 is SGHRS, CDR2 YFSETQ, per germline. The V segment lost 2 bases and the J segment 2 bases; nucleotides outside the gene matches: 14.

Many counts were recorded for this clonotype. V usage is TRBV7-2 and J usage is TRBJ2-7; TRBD2 matches 7 bases. The germline gives CDR1 SGHTA, CDR2 FQGNSA. V was pared by 0 bases and J by 7 bases, with 9 bases of the junction left unmatched. The CDR3 is 15 amino acids. In DNA, the CDR3 is TGTGCCAGCAGCTTAGCATCGACTAGCCTACTTGAGCAGTACTTC. This sequence encodes CASSLASTSLLEQYF.

This clonotype came up a few times. This rearrangement joins TRBV20-1 to TRBJ2-3; D may be TRBD2 (5 bases). The CDR3 extends over 14 amino acids. From germline, CDR1 is DFQATT and CDR2 SNEGSKA (reference sequence). V dropped 2 bases and J dropped 2 bases, with 11 bases sitting between them. The CDR3 sequence is CSARRGENTDTQYF. The CDR3 DNA reads TGCAGTGCTAGACGGGGAGAGAACACAGATACGCAGTATTTT.

The chain is built from TRBV12-3 or TRBV12-4 and TRBJ2-7; tentative D call: TRBD2 (5 bases). V lost 8 bases and J lost 7, with 18 bases in between. The length of the CDR3 is 13 residues. CDR3 loop: CASSTGGSKEQYF. The CDR3 DNA is TGTGCCAGCTCCACTGGCGGGTCTAAAGAGCAGTACTTC.

The chain links TRBV7-6 to TRBJ2-1, with 8 nucleotides matching TRBD2. CDR1 is SGHVS and CDR2 is FNYEAQ in the germline V gene. Germline trimming cut 5 bases from V and 4 bases from J; bases unmatched to any gene: 10. The CDR3 is 16 residues long. The CDR3 DNA sequence: TGTGCCAGCAGCGTAGGCGGGAGGCCAAGTTACAATGAGCAGTTCTTC. Protein product: CASSVGGRPSYNEQFF.

This clonotype has only a few counts. This chain uses TRBV28 with TRBJ1-5, with TRBD1 identical over 8 bases. V was clipped by 7 bases and J by 7 bases; unmatched bases: 12. The CDR3 is 15 residues long. CDR1 and CDR2 from the germline V gene are MDHEN and SYDVKM. The CDR3 DNA follows: TGTGCCAGCACCCCAGGGGGCAGGGGCGGGCAGCCCCAGCATTTT. Protein: CASTPGGRGGQPQHF. The full variable domain, in which reference TRBV28 and TRBJ1-5 provide the parts outside the CDR3, is DVKVTQSSRYLVKRTGEKVFLECVQDMDHENMFWYRQDPGLGLRLIYFSYDVKMKEKGDIPEGYSVSREKKERFSLILESASTNQTSMYLCASTPGGRGGQPQHFGDGTRLSIL.

This sequence joins TRBV15 and TRBJ1-5; 7 nucleotides agree with TRBD1. CDR3 length equals 14 residues. Losses at the gene ends were 3 bases for V and 6 bases for J; bases not matched to a gene: 5. The germline gives CDR1 LNHNV, CDR2 YYDKDF (reference sequence). The CDR3 nucleotides are TGTGCCACCAGCAGTGACAGGGAAGGTCAGCCCCAGCATTTT. Its translation is CATSSDREGQPQHF.

A few counts support this clonotype. The V gene is TRBV5-1, the J gene TRBJ1-1; TRBD1 is a possible D gene (5 bases). Per the germline V gene, CDR1 is SGHRS and CDR2 is YFSETQ. V was shortened by 0 bases and J by 4 bases, with 16 bases between the two germline ends. The CDR3 runs 16 residues. DNA of the CDR3: TGCGCCAGCAGCTTGGTCCGGGGACGGGAGTCCACTGAAGCTTTCTTT. Its protein product is CASSLVRGRESTEAFF.

The V call is TRBV2, the J call TRBJ2-7, with 7 bases lining up with TRBD1. The CDR3 has 16 residues. V was clipped by 3 bases and J by 0 bases; unmatched bases: 8. CDR1 and CDR2 from the germline V gene are SNHLY and FYNNEI. DNA of the CDR3: TGTGCCAGCAGTGATTGGGGACAGTTACTCTCCTACGAGCAGTACTTC. Its protein product is CASSDWGQLLSYEQYF.